Following are 20 T cell receptor beta chains from one sample sequenced in a study of blood T cell repertoires in COVID-19. TCRdb's table, derived via immunoSEQ multiplex PCR, lists solely in-frame clones and lacks some. The sample yields more than 95,000 clones, over 60% seen once. The sample comprised peripheral blood. The receptors come from a man between 65 and 85 years old with acute or convalescent COVID-19.

This chain links TRBV7-9 with TRBJ2-3, with 9 bases aligning to TRBD2. CDR1 and CDR2 (germline): SEHNR, FQNEAQ (reference sequence). This CDR3 region has 17 residues. V trimming: 0 bases; J trimming: 4 bases; junction bases outside the gene matches: 8. For the CDR3, the DNA is TGTGCCAGCAGCTTAGCCGGACATAGCGGGAGTTCAGATACGCAGTATTTT. It encodes CASSLAGHSGSSDTQYF. The whole variable domain, filled in from reference TRBV7-9 and TRBJ2-3, reads DTGVSQNPRHKITKRGQNVTFRCDPISEHNRLYWYRQTLGQGPEFLTYFQNEAQLEKSRLLSDRFSAERPKGSFSTLEIQRTEQGDSAMYLCASSLAGHSGSSDTQYFGPGTRLTVL.

This chain uses TRBV11-2 with TRBJ2-7; 10 nucleotides match TRBD2. The V gene end was trimmed by 5 bases and the J gene end by 2 bases; junction bases not matched to a gene: 9. Germline V gene data show CDR1 as SGHAT and CDR2 as FQNNGV. The CDR3 consists of 16 residues. The CDR3 DNA reads as TGTGCCAGCAGCAGCGGGGGGCTAGCGGGGGCCTACGAGCAGTACTTC. It translates to CASSSGGLAGAYEQYF.

The V and J genes are TRBV4-3 and TRBJ2-7; the match to TRBD1 covers 7 bases. The CDR3 has 14 amino acids. Germline CDR1 reads LGHNA; CDR2 reads YSLEER. V lost 4 bases, J lost 1 base, and 4 bases stayed unmatched. In DNA, the CDR3 is TGCGCCAGCAGCCCGGGACAGAGTTCCTACGAGCAGTACTTC. It yields the protein CASSPGQSSYEQYF.

The V and J genes are TRBV2 and TRBJ2-2; D is possibly TRBD1 (5 bases). The CDR3 sequence is 15 residues long. Germline V gives CDR1 SNHLY, CDR2 FYNNEI. Trimming removed 3 bases from V and 4 bases from J, with 12 bases in between. The chain's CDR3 is CASSEGLGATGELFF. In DNA form, the CDR3 reads TGTGCCAGCAGTGAGGGGTTAGGGGCCACCGGGGAGCTGTTTTTT.

The rearrangement uses TRBV28 and TRBJ2-3; 9 positions agree with TRBD2. Germline CDR1 is MDHEN and CDR2 is SYDVKM. This CDR3 region has 16 residues. The V gene end was trimmed by 3 bases and the J gene end by 3 bases; junction bases not matched to a gene: 7. In DNA form, the CDR3 reads TGTGCCAGCAGTTTCGCAGCTAGCGGGAAGACAGATACGCAGTATTTT. Protein sequence: CASSFAASGKTDTQYF.

About this clone: Germline and junction disagree at one end, which may indicate a read error. The chain employs TRBV7-8 and TRBJ1-6, with 8 bases aligning to TRBD1. Germline CDR1 reads SGHVS; CDR2 reads FQNEAQ. There are 17 residues in the CDR3. For the CDR3, the DNA is TGTGCCAGCGGTGGGCAGGGGGCCTCCCGAGGGGATTCACCCCTCCATTTT. Amino acid sequence: CASGGQGASRGDSPLHF.

V gene TRBV4-3 combines with J gene TRBJ1-2, with a possible D match to TRBD1 (5 bases). CDR1 is LGHNA, CDR2 YSLEER, per germline. V gave up 4 bases and J gave up 2 bases, with 14 bases separating them. The CDR3 loop spans 15 amino acids. DNA of the CDR3: TGCGCCAGCAGCCGGGGCAGGGAGGGCAACTATGGCTACACCTTC. It encodes CASSRGREGNYGYTF.

This chain uses TRBV7-2 with TRBJ1-3; D may be TRBD1 (6 bases). The length of the CDR3 is 21 residues. V was trimmed by 0 bases and J by 0 bases, leaving 24 bases between them. Germline V gives CDR1 SGHTA, CDR2 FQGNSA. The CDR3 DNA reads TGTGCCAGCAGCTTAGCGGTCCAGGGTCTTCGAGGGGGTTACTCTGGAAACACCATATATTTT. This sequence encodes CASSLAVQGLRGGYSGNTIYF. The full variable domain, its missing parts supplied by reference TRBV7-2 and TRBJ1-3, is GAGVSQSPSNKVTEKGKDVELRCDPISGHTALYWYRQSLGQGLEFLIYFQGNSAPDKSGLPSDRFSAERTGGSVSTLTIQRTQQEDSAVYLCASSLAVQGLRGGYSGNTIYFGEGSWLTVV.

This sequence joins TRBV11-1 and TRBJ1-4, with D unclear. The CDR3 extends over 15 amino acids. CDR1 and CDR2 from the germline V gene are SGHAT and FQDESV (reference sequence). Deletions cut 1 base from V and 5 bases from J, with 11 bases between. The CDR3 region is CASSLGWGANEKLFF. The CDR3 coding sequence is TGTGCCAGCAGCTTAGGTTGGGGAGCCAATGAAAAACTGTTTTTT.

V and J are TRBV29-1 and TRBJ1-1; 7 nucleotides match TRBD1. Germline-derived CDR1 and CDR2 are SQVTM and ANQGSEA. The CDR3 has 13 residues. V lost 6 bases to trimming and J lost 3 bases; unmatched junction nucleotides: 7. The CDR3, as DNA: TGCAGCGTGGGACAGCTTTTGTACACTGAAGCTTTCTTT. Translating it yields CSVGQLLYTEAFF.

This sequence joins TRBV12-5 and TRBJ1-4; 8 bases are shared with TRBD1. Germline V gives CDR1 LGHNT, CDR2 FRNRAP. J was trimmed by 7 bases and V by 6 bases; bases with no gene match: 4. The CDR3 is made up of 13 amino acids. CDR3 protein: CASGGQGGEKLFF. DNA for the CDR3: TGTGCTAGTGGCGGACAGGGTGGTGAAAAACTGTTTTTT.

CDR3 in amino acids: CAWRNQGTDEQFF. As DNA, the CDR3 is TGTGCCTGGAGGAACCAGGGGACGGATGAGCAGTTCTTC. The chain links TRBV30 to TRBJ2-1; D possibly corresponds to TRBD1 (6 bases). Trimming stripped 3 bases from V and 8 bases from J, with 14 bases between. The CDR3 extends over 13 amino acids. The germline gives CDR1 GTSNPN, CDR2 SVGIG (reference sequence).

CDR3 sequence reads: CASSQGDRVWYGYTF. DNA of the CDR3: TGTGCCAGCAGCCAAGGCGACAGGGTTTGGTATGGCTACACCTTC. V and J are TRBV4-2 and TRBJ1-2; TRBD1 aligns across 7 bases. V lost 1 base, J lost 5 bases, and 7 bases stayed unmatched. CDR1 and CDR2 from the germline V gene are LGHNA and YNFKEQ. This CDR3 spans 15 amino acids.

This chain uses TRBV12-5 with TRBJ1-2, with a weak D call TRBD1 (6 bases). Trimming stripped 7 bases from V and 4 bases from J, with 19 bases between. The CDR3 loop spans 15 amino acids. Germline CDR1 and CDR2: LGHNT and FRNRAP. CDR3: CASALDGGGAYGYTF. CDR3 nucleotides: TGTGCTAGTGCCCTGGACGGTGGGGGGGCCTATGGCTACACCTTC.

This chain uses TRBV7-2 with TRBJ2-3; maybe TRBD2 (5 bases). The CDR3 runs 14 residues. Per germline, CDR1 SGHTA and CDR2 FQGNSA. V dropped 1 base and J dropped 4 bases, with 9 bases sitting between them. CDR3 sequence: CASSLGPEADTQYF. In DNA, the CDR3 is TGTGCCAGCAGCTTAGGCCCGGAGGCAGATACGCAGTATTTT.

This clone appeared once. This chain joins TRBV5-6 and TRBJ2-1; perhaps TRBD2 as D (5 bases). Germline V gene data show CDR1 as SGHDT and CDR2 as YYEEEE. The V and J ends lost 2 bases and 6 bases respectively, with 12 bases between them. The CDR3 runs to 14 residues. The CDR3 nucleotides are TGTGCCAGCAGCTTAACTAGAATGGGCAATGAGCAGTTCTTC. This gives the protein CASSLTRMGNEQFF. The full variable domain, in which reference TRBV5-6 and TRBJ2-1 provide the parts outside the CDR3, is DAGVTQSPTHLIKTRGQQVTLRCSPKSGHDTVSWYQQALGQGPQFIFQYYEEEERQRGNFPDRFSGHQFPNYSSELNVNALLLGDSALYLCASSLTRMGNEQFFGPGTRLTVL.

The CDR3 here is CASSPTDKANTEAFF. As DNA, the CDR3 is TGTGCCAGCAGCCCCACCGACAAGGCAAACACTGAAGCTTTCTTT. V and J are TRBV5-4 and TRBJ1-1; D not certain. Per germline, CDR1 SGHNT and CDR2 YYREEE (reference sequence). Trimming shortened V by 4 bases and J by 2 bases, and 15 bases separated the two germline ends. The CDR3 is made up of 15 amino acids.

This clone was found a few times. This chain uses TRBV7-3 with TRBJ2-2; TRBD2 is a possible D gene (6 bases). The germline V gene encodes CDR1 SGHTA and CDR2 FQGTGA. Between the trimmed V and J ends, which lost 5 bases and 1 base, there was a span of 17 bases. The CDR3 is made up of 17 amino acids. The CDR3 loop is CASSPSSWEENTGELFF. As DNA, the CDR3 is TGTGCCAGCAGCCCATCCTCATGGGAGGAGAACACCGGGGAGCTGTTTTTT.

This chain links TRBV29-1 with TRBJ2-1, with a weak D call TRBD2 (7 bases). This CDR3 is built from 14 residues. V gave up 7 bases and J gave up 1 base, with 14 bases separating them. Germline V gives CDR1 SQVTM, CDR2 ANQGSEA. CDR3 sequence (DNA): TGCAGCGCCGACGGGGGGCCGTCCTACAATGAGCAGTTCTTC. As protein: CSADGGPSYNEQFF.

The chain employs TRBV4-1 and TRBJ2-2; D not resolved. Trimming shortened V by 0 bases and J by 4 bases, and 6 bases separated the two germline ends. The germline CDR1 and CDR2 sequences are MGHRA and YSYEKL. This CDR3 has 14 amino acids. As DNA, the CDR3 is TGCGCCAGCAGCCAAGAGCAGGCCACCGGGGAGCTGTTTTTT. It codes for CASSQEQATGELFF.